This T cell receptor beta chain appears in the sequencing data of a study of T cells in Graves' hyperthyroidism and ophthalmopathy. In its sample, this clonotype was seen many times. The antigen is not known. General study findings and limits: In validation, the model predicted ophthalmopathy. These predictions came a median roughly seven months before onset.

Regions amplified from RNA transcripts were the TCR beta CDR3 regions. When the TCR CDR3 underwent first-round RT-PCR, the HTBI primer set was used. TCRdb re-called the multiplex PCR reads with MiXCR, one entry per CDR3 protein. The sample yields some 650,000 distinct CDR3 sequences, more than 15% seen once. Germline V gene sequence: CDR1 SGHRS, CDR2 YFSETQ. The CDR3 loop spans 14 amino acids. The V gene lost 0 bases and the J gene lost 2 bases, with 7 bases spanning the gap. This chain links TRBV5-1 with TRBJ2-3; D remains ambiguous. This TCR came from a woman aged 40 to 50 with Graves' ophthalmopathy. Source material: blood. Here the CDR3 DNA reads TGCGCCAGCAGCTTGGGCAGTTACACAGATACGCAGTATTTT. It is translated as CASSLGSYTDTQYF.